The rows below give T cell receptor delta chains drawn from one sample of a study of gamma-delta T cells after stem cell transplantation. TCRdb used CATT to re-call clones from the RT-PCR reads. The sample lists over a thousand delta-chain clones, 2.4% occurring once. The specimen sequenced was gamma-delta T cells. All receptors come from a human donor. It is not recorded whose cells these are; they may come from a transplant donor. Both conserved end residues are part of each CDR3. The D gene is left open where the match is weak. For some rows the clone size is stated as once, few or many, or as a class when expanded; others skip it.

j_call v_call d_call clone_size cdr3_nt cdr3_aa
TRDJ1 TRDV2 TRDD3 - TGTGCCTGTGACGTACTGGGGGATACATTATTCCTGTTTGGGGACACCGATAAACTCATCTTT CACDVLGDTLFLFGDTDKLIF
TRDJ1 TRDV2 TRDD3 medium-sized TGTGCCTGTGACCCCTTACTGGGGGAACGCTATGATAAACTCATCTTT CACDPLLGERYDKLIF
TRDJ1 TRDV2 - large TGTGCCTGTGACACTATTTCCCTTTCAACTGGACCATACATCGATAAACTCATCTTT CACDTISLSTGPYIDKLIF
TRDJ1 TRDV2 - - TGTGCCTGTGACACTTTCTTTCCTACGCATCGGGATAGGGTTCAGGATACCGATAAACTCATCTTT CACDTFFPTHRDRVQDTDKLIF
TRDJ1 TRDV2 TRDD3 few TGTGCCTGTGACAGGGTGGGGGATACGTATACCGATAAACTCATCTTT CACDRVGDTYTDKLIF
TRDJ1 TRDV2 - medium-sized TGTGCCTGTGACGCCATACGGGGAGTGAAGTACACCGATAAACTCATCTTT CACDAIRGVKYTDKLIF
TRDJ1 TRDV2 - - TGTGCCTGTGACACGTTGGGGGTATACACCGATAAACTCATCTTT CACDTLGVYTDKLIF
TRDJ1 TRDV2 TRDD3 few TGTGCCTGTGGCACGCTGGGGGATACGCGAGGGACCGATAAACTCATCTTT CACGTLGDTRGTDKLIF
TRDJ1 TRDV2 TRDD3 few TGTGCCTGTGACTCCGTACTGGGGGATCGGCGATACACCGATAAACTCATCTTT CACDSVLGDRRYTDKLIF
TRDJ1 TRDV1 TRDD3 few TGTGCTCTCCAGCTACGAGGGGGATACGCGAACACCGATAAACTCATCTTT CALQLRGGYANTDKLIF
TRDJ1 TRDV2 TRDD3 large TGTGCCTGTGACGTGGTTATGGAGGGATACGCAGGCGGAGGCGATAAACTCATCTTT CACDVVMEGYAGGGDKLIF
TRDJ3 TRDV2 TRDD3 large TGTGCCTGTGACCCGACGAACGGGGGGGATACGGGTCCCAGCTCCTGGGACACCCGACAGATGTTTTTC CACDPTNGGDTGPSSWDTRQMFF
TRDJ1 TRDV2 TRDD3 - TGTGCCTGTGAACTTTTGGGGGATACGGGGGGACTGGAACTCATCTTT CACELLGDTGGLELIF
TRDJ1 TRDV2 TRDD3 medium-sized TGTGCCTGTGACACCGTACTGGGGGGTGATACCGATAAACTCATCTTT CACDTVLGGDTDKLIF
TRDJ3 TRDV2 TRDD3 few TGTGCCTGTGACGCCTTGGGGGATACAAGCTCCTGGGACACCCGACAGATGTTTTTC CACDALGDTSSWDTRQMFF
TRDJ1 TRDV2 TRDD3 few TGTGCCTGTGACACCGTTCTGGGGGATACGAGGGATAAACTCATCTTT CACDTVLGDTRDKLIF
TRDJ1 TRDV2 - medium-sized TGTGCCTGTGACACCGTTGAGGGATCCACCTACACCGATAAACTCATCTTT CACDTVEGSTYTDKLIF
TRDJ1 TRDV2 TRDD3 medium-sized TGTGCCTGTGACCCTCTACTGGGGGATCGTGGCGCCGATAAACTCATCTTT CACDPLLGDRGADKLIF
TRDJ1 TRDV2 TRDD3 few TGTGCCTGTGATAAACTGGGGGATACGGAGGCTAAACTCATCTTT CACDKLGDTEAKLIF
TRDJ1 TRDV2 TRDD3 few TGTGCCTGTGACACCCTAGCCCGTACTGGGGGATATACCGATAAACTCATCTTT CACDTLARTGGYTDKLIF